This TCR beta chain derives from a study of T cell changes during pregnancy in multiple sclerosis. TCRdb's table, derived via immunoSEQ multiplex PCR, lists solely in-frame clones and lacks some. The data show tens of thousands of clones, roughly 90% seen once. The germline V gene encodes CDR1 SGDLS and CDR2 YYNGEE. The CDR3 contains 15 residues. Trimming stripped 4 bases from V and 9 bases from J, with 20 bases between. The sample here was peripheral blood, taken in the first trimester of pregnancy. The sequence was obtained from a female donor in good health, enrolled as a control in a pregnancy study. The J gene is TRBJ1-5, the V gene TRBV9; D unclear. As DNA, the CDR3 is TGTGCCAGCAGCTTATCGGGATCCGGTGCGGGGCCCCAGCATTTT. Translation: CASSLSGSGAGPQHF. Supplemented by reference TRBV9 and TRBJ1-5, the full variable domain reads DSGVTQTPKHLITATGQRVTLRCSPRSGDLSVYWYQQSLDQGLQFLIQYYNGEERAKGNILERFSAQQFPDLHSELNLSSLELGDSALYFCASSLSGSGAGPQHFGDGTRLSIL.